Each of the 18 T cell receptor beta chains below was sequenced from the same sample in a study of cytomegalovirus exposure and HLA in healthy donors (dated by TCRdb to about 2017). The library relied on the immunoSEQ multiplex PCR assay. A mixture of 60 forward primers for TCR Vbeta segments and 13 reverse primers for TCR Jbeta segments was used in the multiplex PCR. The table comes from immuneACCESS by way of TCRdb, which keeps in-frame sequences with V and J called. Part of the clones is missing from these tables; in studies checked, under half for an unresolved V gene and the rest for unknown reasons. This sample gives roughly 160,000 clones in total; around 90% of them show up just once. Approximately 0.85% of the sample is taken by the ten largest. Sequenced sample: PBMCs. The receptors stem from a woman younger than 45 in good health and CMV-seronegative.

The gene calls are TRBV7-9 and TRBJ2-7; 10 nucleotides line up with TRBD1. This CDR3 has 14 amino acids. Germline CDR1 reads SEHNR; CDR2 reads FQNEAQ (reference sequence). V dropped 2 bases and J dropped 6; count of bases not matched to a gene: 4. CDR3: CASSLPRQGAEQYF. CDR3 DNA sequence: TGTGCCAGCAGCTTACCCCGACAGGGGGCCGAGCAGTACTTC.

This rearrangement joins TRBV18 to TRBJ2-1, with a tentative D call TRBD2 (6 bases). The V gene's germline CDR1 is KGHSH and CDR2 LQKENI. The V gene lost 3 bases and the J gene lost 10 bases, with 16 bases spanning the gap. The CDR3 is 14 amino acids. In nucleotides, the CDR3 is TGTGCCAGCTCACCTTTTGCCGCTAGCGAGGAGCAGTTCTTC. This gives the protein CASSPFAASEEQFF.

This sequence joins TRBV5-1 and TRBJ2-3; TRBD2 matches at 9 bases. This CDR3 comprises 19 residues. Looked up from germline, CDR1 is SGHRS and CDR2 is YFSETQ. J was trimmed by 0 bases and V by 4 bases; bases with no gene match: 15. The CDR3 DNA reads TGCGCCAGCAGCCCGCGGCCATTACTAGCGGGTCCTAGCACAGATACGCAGTATTTT. This sequence encodes CASSPRPLLAGPSTDTQYF.

The chain uses TRBV10-2 and TRBJ1-4, with TRBD1 as a possible D gene (5 bases). This CDR3 is built from 15 residues. V was shortened by 2 bases and J by 1 base, with 8 bases between the two germline ends. Germline-derived CDR1 and CDR2 are WSHSY and SAAADI. The CDR3 here is CASSEIDRTNEKLFF. CDR3 DNA sequence: TGCGCCAGCAGTGAGATCGACAGAACTAATGAAAAACTGTTTTTT.

The chain carries TRBV2 and TRBJ1-6, with D maybe TRBD1 (5 bases). This CDR3 has 14 amino acids. CDR1 SNHLY and CDR2 FYNNEI come from the germline V gene. V was pared by 6 bases and J by 7 bases, with 13 bases between. The CDR3 reads CASSARVPNSPLHF. The CDR3, as DNA: TGTGCCAGCAGCGCCAGGGTTCCGAATTCACCCCTCCACTTT.

The gene calls are TRBV14 and TRBJ2-5, with D possibly TRBD1 on 6 matching bases. This CDR3 region has 14 residues. The germline V and J ends were trimmed by 3 bases and 4 bases, with 12 bases remaining between them. CDR1 and CDR2 (germline): SGHDN, FVKESK. The CDR3 DNA reads as TGTGCCAGCAGCCATGCTAGAGGGGGAGAGACCCAGTACTTC. It encodes CASSHARGGETQYF.

This clone was counted once. The V and J genes are TRBV5-4 and TRBJ2-3; 9 nucleotides align to TRBD1. The trim removed 4 bases at V and 0 bases at J, leaving 3 bases unmatched. The CDR3 runs 15 residues. CDR1 SGHNT and CDR2 YYREEE come from the germline V gene (reference sequence). CDR3 in amino acids: CASSQGQGSTDTQYF. CDR3 DNA sequence: TGTGCCAGCAGCCAAGGACAGGGGAGCACAGATACGCAGTATTTT.

V is TRBV4-3 and J is TRBJ2-3, with 15 bases identical to TRBD2. Germline values: CDR1 LGHNA, CDR2 YSLEER. This CDR3 is 17 amino acids long. V shed 3 bases, J shed 10 bases, and the junction held 11 bases outside the gene matches. The CDR3 DNA reads TGCGCCAGCAGCCAGGGGCCGGGACTAGCGGGGGGTGTGGCGCAGTATTTT. Protein product: CASSQGPGLAGGVAQYF.

The chain links TRBV9 to TRBJ1-2, with a possible D match to TRBD1 (5 bases). Germline V gene data show CDR1 as SGDLS and CDR2 as YYNGEE. V lost 2 bases and J 3 bases, leaving 14 bases between the germline ends. The CDR3 contains 15 residues. Here the CDR3 DNA reads TGTGCCAGCAGCGTCCAGGGTAGCGGCGACTATGGCTACACCTTC. Translating it yields CASSVQGSGDYGYTF.

The chain is built from TRBV6-5 and TRBJ2-7; D not resolved. Germline lookup yields CDR1 MNHEY and CDR2 SVGAGI. The CDR3 contains 13 residues. Between the trimmed V and J ends, which lost 7 bases and 2 bases, there was a span of 12 bases. The CDR3 reads CASTSVGAYEQYF. The CDR3 DNA follows: TGTGCCAGCACCTCCGTCGGTGCCTACGAGCAGTACTTC.

The chain couples TRBV28 to TRBJ1-1, with a possible D match to TRBD1 (6 bases). This CDR3 has 15 residues. Looked up from germline, CDR1 is MDHEN and CDR2 is SYDVKM. V was shortened by 5 bases and J by 3 bases, with 16 bases between the two germline ends. The CDR3 loop is CASSPYRDRYTEAFF. The CDR3, as DNA: TGTGCCAGCAGTCCGTACAGGGATCGGTACACTGAAGCTTTCTTT. The full variable domain, its missing parts supplied by reference TRBV28 and TRBJ1-1, is DVKVTQSSRYLVKRTGEKVFLECVQDMDHENMFWYRQDPGLGLRLIYFSYDVKMKEKGDIPEGYSVSREKKERFSLILESASTNQTSMYLCASSPYRDRYTEAFFGQGTRLTVV.

The gene calls are TRBV28 and TRBJ2-1, with 9 bases that match TRBD2. This CDR3 comprises 16 residues. The J segment lost 4 bases and the V segment lost 2 bases, leaving 6 bases of the junction unmatched. Per germline, CDR1 MDHEN and CDR2 SYDVKM. The CDR3 DNA sequence: TGTGCCAGCAGTTTAGTATCTAGCGGGACTTACAATGAGCAGTTCTTC. Translation gives CASSLVSSGTYNEQFF. Together with reference TRBV28 and TRBJ2-1, the CDR3 gives the full variable domain: DVKVTQSSRYLVKRTGEKVFLECVQDMDHENMFWYRQDPGLGLRLIYFSYDVKMKEKGDIPEGYSVSREKKERFSLILESASTNQTSMYLCASSLVSSGTYNEQFFGPGTRLTVL.

The rearrangement joins TRBV25-1 to TRBJ2-7, with 12 bases identical to TRBD1. Per the germline V gene, CDR1 is MGHDK and CDR2 is SYGVNS. This CDR3 comprises 14 residues. The V and J ends lost 8 bases and 4 bases, in that order; junction bases with no gene match: 6. The CDR3 region has the DNA TGTGCCAGCCTTGGGACAGGGGGCTTGTACGAGCAGTACTTC. Translation gives CASLGTGGLYEQYF.

This chain uses TRBV29-1 with TRBJ2-7, with a possible D match to TRBD2 (5 bases). V was pared by 7 bases and J by 4 bases, with 17 bases between. This CDR3 has 13 residues. From germline, CDR1 is SQVTM and CDR2 ANQGSEA. The CDR3 sequence: CSAQDGIKYEQYF. CDR3 nucleotides: TGCAGCGCCCAGGACGGGATAAAGTACGAGCAGTACTTC.

The rearrangement links TRBV18 to TRBJ1-1; D gene unclear. CDR1 is KGHSH, CDR2 LQKENI, per germline. V lost 4 bases and J 0 bases, leaving 12 bases between the germline ends. The CDR3 sequence is 15 residues long. CDR3 sequence reads: CASSRDKGVNTEAFF. The CDR3 region has the DNA TGTGCCAGCTCACGGGATAAGGGAGTGAACACTGAAGCTTTCTTT.

This clone was observed a few times. The chain couples TRBV6-5 to TRBJ1-1, with 7 bases identical to TRBD1. Germline trimming cut 0 bases from V and 3 bases from J; bases unmatched to any gene: 7. The CDR3 sequence is 16 residues long. The germline V gene has CDR1 MNHEY and CDR2 SVGAGI. The CDR3 loop is CASSYSQDRAYTEAFF. DNA of the CDR3: TGTGCCAGCAGTTACTCCCAAGACAGGGCCTACACTGAAGCTTTCTTT.

CDR3: CAWTPGGLAADTQYF. The DNA of the CDR3 is TGTGCCTGGACTCCCGGGGGACTAGCGGCAGATACGCAGTATTTT. The gene calls are TRBV30 and TRBJ2-3; 11 bases fit TRBD2. Trimming took 4 bases from V and 4 from J; bases not matched to a gene: 7. The CDR3 extends over 15 amino acids. Per the germline V gene, CDR1 is GTSNPN and CDR2 is SVGIG (reference sequence).

This clone has only a few counts. The chain joins TRBV10-1 to TRBJ2-4; D may be TRBD1 (6 bases). The CDR3 runs 13 residues. CDR1 WNHNN and CDR2 SYGVQD come from the germline V gene (reference sequence). The V and J ends lost 0 bases and 10 bases respectively, with 10 bases between them. For the CDR3, the DNA is TGCGCCAGCAGTGAGTCGACAGGATCAATTCAGTACTTC. It encodes CASSESTGSIQYF.